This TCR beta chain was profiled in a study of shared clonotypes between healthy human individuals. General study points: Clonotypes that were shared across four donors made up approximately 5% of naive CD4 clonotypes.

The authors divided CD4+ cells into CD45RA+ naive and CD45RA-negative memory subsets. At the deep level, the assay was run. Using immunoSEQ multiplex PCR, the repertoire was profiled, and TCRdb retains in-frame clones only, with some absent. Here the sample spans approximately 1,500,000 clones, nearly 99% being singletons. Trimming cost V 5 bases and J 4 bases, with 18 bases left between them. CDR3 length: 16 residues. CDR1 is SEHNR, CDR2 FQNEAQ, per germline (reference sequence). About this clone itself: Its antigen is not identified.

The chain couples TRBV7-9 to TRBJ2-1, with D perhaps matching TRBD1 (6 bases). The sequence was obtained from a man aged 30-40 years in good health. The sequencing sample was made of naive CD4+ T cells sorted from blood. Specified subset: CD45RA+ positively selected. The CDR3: CASSPQGTSYYNEQFF. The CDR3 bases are TGTGCCAGCAGCCCCCAGGGGACCAGCTATTACAATGAGCAGTTCTTC.